Each of the 25 T cell receptor beta chains below was sequenced from the same sample in a study of T cell changes during pregnancy in multiple sclerosis. Only in-frame clones appear in the TCRdb table, and some are missing; sequencing was by immunoSEQ multiplex PCR. The sample yields about 60,000 clones, around 90% seen once. The starting material was peripheral blood, obtained in the second trimester of pregnancy. The receptors come from a female donor in good health, enrolled as a control in a pregnancy study.

V gene TRBV28 combines with J gene TRBJ1-1; 9 positions agree with TRBD1. The CDR3 runs 15 residues. The junction had 8 bases not matched to a gene; V was cut back by 5 bases and J by 4 bases. CDR1 is MDHEN and CDR2 is SYDVKM in the germline V gene. The CDR3 sequence is CASSSAGTGPTEAFF. The DNA for the CDR3 is TGTGCCAGCAGTAGCGCCGGGACAGGGCCCACTGAAGCTTTCTTT.

The chain employs TRBV15 and TRBJ2-7; TRBD2 matches at 10 bases. The CDR3 spans 16 residues. Looked up from germline, CDR1 is LNHNV and CDR2 is YYDKDF (reference sequence). J was trimmed by 3 bases and V by 0 bases; bases with no gene match: 5. The CDR3 DNA reads as TGTGCCACCAGCAGAGATTGGGCTAGCGGGAGCTACGAGCAGTACTTC. Amino acid sequence: CATSRDWASGSYEQYF.

The chain combines TRBV6-5 with TRBJ2-1; no clear D gene. Germline assignment: CDR1 MNHEY and CDR2 SVGAGI. CDR3 length: 16 residues. V dropped 0 bases and J dropped 6 bases, with 15 bases sitting between them. In DNA, the CDR3 is TGTGCCAGCAGTTACTCCCCCCAATCTGGCGGCAATGAGCAGTTCTTC. Translating gives CASSYSPQSGGNEQFF.

The rearrangement uses TRBV11-3 and TRBJ2-1; 13 bases agree with TRBD2. CDR3 length: 17 amino acids. Germline trimming cut 6 bases from V and 7 bases from J; bases unmatched to any gene: 12. Germline V gene sequence: CDR1 SGHNT, CDR2 YENEEA. The CDR3 is CASSTPQTSGGLNEQFF. The CDR3 DNA sequence: TGTGCCAGCAGTACTCCCCAGACTAGCGGGGGGCTAAATGAGCAGTTCTTC.

The chain combines TRBV28 with TRBJ1-5, with 11 bases identical to TRBD1. CDR3 length: 15 amino acids. J lost 6 bases, V lost 5 bases, and 6 bases had no gene match. The germline V gene encodes CDR1 MDHEN and CDR2 SYDVKM. The CDR3 is CASSSGQGAFQPQHF. The DNA of the CDR3 is TGTGCCAGCAGTAGCGGACAGGGGGCTTTTCAGCCCCAGCATTTT.

This chain's CDR3 is CASSLGERFYGYTF. The CDR3 DNA is TGTGCCAGCAGCTTAGGTGAGCGCTTCTATGGCTACACCTTC. The gene calls are TRBV7-9 and TRBJ1-2; D not resolved. The V end was cut by 1 base, the J end by 4 bases, with 10 bases between. CDR1 and CDR2 from the germline V gene are SEHNR and FQNEAQ (reference sequence). The CDR3 has 14 residues.

The chain recombines TRBV11-2 with TRBJ1-6; 8 bases align to TRBD1. This CDR3 contains 16 residues. Germline V lookup: CDR1 SGHAT, CDR2 FQNNGV. Trimming removed 4 bases from V and 11 bases from J; junction bases left unmatched: 13. The CDR3 reads CASSSIFQGAGAPLHF. The CDR3 nucleotides read TGTGCCAGCAGCTCCATTTTCCAGGGGGCCGGGGCACCCCTCCACTTT.

The chain has TRBV2 and TRBJ2-7; 10 positions match TRBD2. V lost 2 bases, J lost 2 bases, and 12 bases stayed unmatched. Germline CDR1 SNHLY, CDR2 FYNNEI. The CDR3 covers 18 residues. The CDR3 reads CASSELSSGSIFAYEQYF. Written as DNA, the CDR3 is TGTGCCAGCAGTGAACTCTCTAGCGGGAGCATTTTTGCCTACGAGCAGTACTTC.

The CDR3 nucleotides are TGTGCCAGCAGCCAACTAGCGGGAGAGACAGATACGCAGTATTTT. Encoded protein: CASSQLAGETDTQYF. The chain is built from TRBV7-9 and TRBJ2-3, with 11 positions matching TRBD2. Germline loops: CDR1 SEHNR, CDR2 FQNEAQ (reference sequence). Unmatched junction bases numbered 4, after V lost 5 bases and J lost 3 bases. The CDR3 sequence is 15 residues long.

This chain connects TRBV25-1 to TRBJ2-5; D ambiguous. This CDR3 spans 11 amino acids. Looked up from germline, CDR1 is MGHDK and CDR2 is SYGVNS. V lost 6 bases to trimming and J lost 4 bases, with 6 bases between them. The CDR3 DNA sequence: TGTGCCAGCAGCTTTCGAGAGACCCAGTACTTC. Protein product: CASSFRETQYF.

The chain has TRBV23-1 and TRBJ2-5; unclear D gene. Being an ORF, TRBV23-1 has a function that is uncertain. There are 15 residues in the CDR3. The ends were cut back, 0 bases at V and 5 bases at J, with 13 bases in the middle. The CDR3 reads CASSQSNSPRETQYF. The CDR3 DNA reads as TGCGCCAGCAGTCAATCGAACTCCCCGAGGGAGACCCAGTACTTC.

The CDR3 protein is CASSWGTVGNQPQHF. The DNA for the CDR3 is TGTGCCAGTAGTTGGGGGACAGTAGGCAATCAGCCCCAGCATTTT. The chain has TRBV19 and TRBJ1-5, with 7 bases matching TRBD1. In germline, CDR1 is LNHDA, CDR2 SQIVND (reference sequence). This CDR3 comprises 15 residues. V gave up 5 bases and J gave up 2 bases; unmatched junction bases: 6.

This rearrangement joins TRBV7-9 to TRBJ1-1, with 9 bases matching TRBD1. CDR1 and CDR2 from the germline V gene are SEHNR and FQNEAQ (reference sequence). This CDR3 region has 14 residues. Germline trimming cut 5 bases from V and 11 bases from J; bases unmatched to any gene: 12. In DNA form, the CDR3 reads TGTGCCAGCAGCCAGCGGACAGGGGCGAGGGGGGCTTTCTTT. Its protein product is CASSQRTGARGAFF.

The V call is TRBV9, the J call TRBJ1-1; 9 bases fit TRBD1. The CDR3 sequence is 16 residues long. V lost 0 bases and J lost 4; bases outside the gene matches: 7. Germline V gene sequence: CDR1 SGDLS, CDR2 YYNGEE. The CDR3 protein is CASSVDGTGFGTEAFF. The CDR3 nucleotides read TGTGCCAGCAGCGTAGATGGGACAGGGTTCGGCACTGAAGCTTTCTTT.

The gene calls are TRBV30 and TRBJ1-2; D is unresolved. CDR3 length: 12 amino acids. Per germline, CDR1 GTSNPN and CDR2 SVGIG (reference sequence). V shed 2 bases and J shed 4 bases, with 8 bases lying between them. CDR3 region: CAWSRGRYGYTF. CDR3 DNA: TGTGCCTGGAGTCGAGGCCGCTATGGCTACACCTTC.

This sequence joins TRBV19 and TRBJ1-5; 9 nucleotides agree with TRBD1. CDR3 length: 20 residues. Looked up from germline, CDR1 is LNHDA and CDR2 is SQIVND (reference sequence). The J segment lost 0 bases and the V segment lost 6 bases, leaving 18 bases of the junction unmatched. The chain's CDR3 is CASRDDLTGTGIFSNQPQHF. CDR3 sequence (DNA): TGTGCCAGTAGAGACGATCTGACCGGGACAGGGATCTTTAGCAATCAGCCCCAGCATTTT.

The gene calls are TRBV30 and TRBJ1-1; 8 positions agree with TRBD1. The CDR3 extends over 14 amino acids. Trimming cost V 0 bases and J 4 bases; bases outside gene matches: 4. Germline lookup yields CDR1 GTSNPN and CDR2 SVGIG (reference sequence). The CDR3 bases are TGTGCCTGGAGTGTACAGGGGGGTGGCACTGAAGCTTTCTTT. Protein: CAWSVQGGGTEAFF.

This rearrangement joins TRBV6-6 to TRBJ2-1; 8 bases are a match to TRBD2. Germline-derived CDR1 and CDR2 are MNHNY and SVGAGI (reference sequence). The CDR3 extends over 14 amino acids. V shed 8 bases and J 8 bases; nucleotides not matched to a gene: 11. The CDR3: CASRSGSGSDEQFF. The CDR3 region has the DNA TGTGCCAGCCGTTCGGGGAGCGGGAGCGATGAGCAGTTCTTC.

DNA of the CDR3: TGTGCCTGGAGTGTACCCCGACGACACGTTAGCTATGGCTACACCTTC. This translates into CAWSVPRRHVSYGYTF. The J gene is TRBJ1-2, the V gene TRBV30; D gene uncertain. From germline, CDR1 is GTSNPN and CDR2 SVGIG (reference sequence). This CDR3 spans 16 amino acids. V was pared by 0 bases and J by 4 bases, with 18 bases between.

This chain uses TRBV5-8 with TRBJ2-4, with D possibly TRBD1 on 6 matching bases. The V end lost 6 bases, the J end lost 0 bases, and 16 bases lay between the germline ends. Looked up from germline, CDR1 is SGHTS and CDR2 is YDEGEE. The length of the CDR3 is 16 residues. The CDR3 nucleotides read TGTGCCAGCACCCCCTTGGACAGATTAGCCAAAAACATTCAGTACTTC. It is translated as CASTPLDRLAKNIQYF.

The chain links TRBV4-1 to TRBJ1-1; D not certain. Germline V gene data show CDR1 as MGHRA and CDR2 as YSYEKL. This CDR3 has 13 residues. The germline V and J ends were trimmed by 0 bases and 8 bases, with 10 bases remaining between them. The CDR3 spells CASSQDGGLEAFF. The CDR3, as DNA: TGCGCCAGCAGCCAAGATGGCGGTTTGGAAGCTTTCTTT.

This CDR3 is CATSRDSLMPGELFF. The CDR3 nucleotides are TGTGCCACCAGCCGGGACAGCTTGATGCCCGGGGAGCTGTTTTTT. The chain carries TRBV19 and TRBJ2-2; 7 nucleotides match TRBD1. V was clipped by 10 bases and J by 6 bases; unmatched bases: 14. The germline CDR1 and CDR2 sequences are LNHDA and SQIVND (reference sequence). The CDR3 is 15 amino acids.

The chain employs TRBV5-1 and TRBJ2-1, with 7 nucleotides matching TRBD2. CDR3 length: 15 residues. The germline gives CDR1 SGHRS, CDR2 YFSETQ. The trim removed 6 bases at V and 2 bases at J, leaving 8 bases unmatched. Written as DNA, the CDR3 is TGCGCCAGCAAGATAAGCGGGGCCCCCTACAATGAGCAGTTCTTC. Translated, it gives CASKISGAPYNEQFF.

The chain combines TRBV12-2 with TRBJ1-1; the listed D gene, TRBD1, was not tested against the DNA. TRBV12-2 is recorded as a pseudogene. The CDR3 covers 14 residues. CDR3 sequence reads: CASRLPQVTAEAFF. DNA of the CDR3: TGTGCAAGTCGCTTACCTCAGGTCACGGCTGAAGCTTTCTTT.

The chain recombines TRBV6-5 with TRBJ1-1, with D uncertain. This CDR3 region has 12 residues. V gave up 6 bases and J gave up 5 bases, with 10 bases separating them. Germline CDR1 is MNHEY and CDR2 is SVGAGI. In DNA form, the CDR3 reads TGTGCCAGCAGGCGCCCGGGGACTGAAGCTTTCTTT. This encodes CASRRPGTEAFF.